This T cell receptor beta chain was recorded in a study of molecular identifiers for immune sequencing clone quantification. Study observations and caveats: Identical TCR molecules that share a barcode could lead to an underestimation of highly expanded clone sizes. Over 99% of effector molecules, but under 1% in naive cells, were held by clones with more than 20 RNA copies.

Germline-derived CDR1 and CDR2 are SGHDN and FVKESK. The CDR3 totals 15 residues. The V gene lost 3 bases and the J gene lost 2 bases, with 14 bases spanning the gap. Ten or more counts support this clonotype. Its antigen is unknown. Previously described methods with listed TCR primers produced the bulk TCR libraries. Each CDR3 protein is one row after TCRdb ran MiXCR on the PCR reads. The data contain a few hundred thousand distinct CDR3 sequences, roughly 24% of them singletons. Sequencing was done on a sample of naive CD8+ T cells from blood, with Jurkat cell RNA spiked in. Subset specified: FACS-sorted CD8+CD4-CCR7+CD45RA+ naive T cells. The chain links TRBV14 to TRBJ2-7; possible D gene TRBD1, 5 bases. The receptor comes from a human donor in good health. Some libraries in this study had Jurkat cell RNA spiked in. This CDR3 reads CASSHSRALTYEQYF. The CDR3, as DNA: TGTGCCAGCAGCCACTCCAGGGCTCTGACCTACGAGCAGTACTTC.